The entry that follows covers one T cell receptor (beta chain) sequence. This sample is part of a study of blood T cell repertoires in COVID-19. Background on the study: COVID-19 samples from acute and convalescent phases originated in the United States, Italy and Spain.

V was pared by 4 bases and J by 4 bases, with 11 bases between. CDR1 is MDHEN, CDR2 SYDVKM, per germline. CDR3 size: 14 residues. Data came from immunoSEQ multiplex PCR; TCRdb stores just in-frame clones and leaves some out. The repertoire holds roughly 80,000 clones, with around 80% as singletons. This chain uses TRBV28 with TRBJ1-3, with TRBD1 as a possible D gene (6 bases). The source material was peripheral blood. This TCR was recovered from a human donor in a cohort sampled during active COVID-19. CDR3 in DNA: TGTGCCAGCAGTTCCCCGACAGGAGGAAACACCATATATTTT. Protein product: CASSSPTGGNTIYF.